This T cell receptor beta chain was captured by sequencing in a study of cytomegalovirus exposure and HLA in healthy donors. Findings and limits, study-wide: Presence/absence analyses assumed roughly uniform sequencing depth across donors, which may not hold. The authors listed 180 or so TCR beta chains as cytomegalovirus-associated. Later analysis revealed greater clonal expansion in HLA-associated TCR beta chains than in equally common others.

The CDR3 has 12 amino acids. V lost 6 bases to trimming and J lost 0 bases, with 8 bases between them. The germline V gene has CDR1 SQVTM and CDR2 ANQGSEA. Points on this clone: Its antigen remains unidentified.

PCR used 60 Vbeta primers and 13 Jbeta primers. Authors' data handling: Among the unique TCR beta chains that a later analysis counted, about 85 million in all, 9.5 million to 12 million were shared. Clones were sequenced by immunoSEQ multiplex PCR, and TCRdb holds only the in-frame ones, with some missing. V and J calls and clone size are those listed in that table; D and trimming were worked out from the DNA. The table records around 78,000 clones, 60% to 85% of them present only once. The V and J genes are TRBV29-1 and TRBJ1-1; perhaps TRBD1 as D (6 bases). This TCR was recovered from a male donor in good health and CMV-seronegative. Material for sequencing was PBMCs. The CDR3, as DNA: TGCAGCGTGCGACAGGTGAACACTGAAGCTTTCTTT. This encodes CSVRQVNTEAFF.